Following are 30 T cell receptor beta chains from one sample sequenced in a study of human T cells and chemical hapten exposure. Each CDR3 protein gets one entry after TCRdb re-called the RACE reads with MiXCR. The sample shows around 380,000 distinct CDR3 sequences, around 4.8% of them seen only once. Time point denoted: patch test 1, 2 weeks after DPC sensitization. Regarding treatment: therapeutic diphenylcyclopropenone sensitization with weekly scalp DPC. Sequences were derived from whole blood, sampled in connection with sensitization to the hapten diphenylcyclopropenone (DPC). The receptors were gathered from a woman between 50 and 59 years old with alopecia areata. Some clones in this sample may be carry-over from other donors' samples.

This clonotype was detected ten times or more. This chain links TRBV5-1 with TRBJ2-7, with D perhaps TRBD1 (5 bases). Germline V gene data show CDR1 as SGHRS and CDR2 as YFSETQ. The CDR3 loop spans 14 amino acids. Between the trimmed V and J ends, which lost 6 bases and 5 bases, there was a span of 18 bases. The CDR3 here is CASTPSPGINEQYF. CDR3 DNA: TGCGCCAGCACACCATCACCAGGGATCAACGAGCAGTACTTC.

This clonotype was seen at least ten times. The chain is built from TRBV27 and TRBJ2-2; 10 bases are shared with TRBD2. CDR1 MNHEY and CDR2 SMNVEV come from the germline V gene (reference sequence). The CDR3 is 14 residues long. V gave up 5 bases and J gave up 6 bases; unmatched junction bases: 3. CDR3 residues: CASSAGLAPGELFF. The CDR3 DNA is TGTGCCAGCAGTGCGGGACTAGCGCCCGGGGAGCTGTTTTTT.

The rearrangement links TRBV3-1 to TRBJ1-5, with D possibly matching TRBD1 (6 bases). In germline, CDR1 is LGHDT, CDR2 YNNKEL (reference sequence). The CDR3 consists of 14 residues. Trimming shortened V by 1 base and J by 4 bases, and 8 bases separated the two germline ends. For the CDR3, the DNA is TGTGCCAGCAGCCAAGGGACAGCGAATCAGCCCCAGCATTTT. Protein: CASSQGTANQPQHF. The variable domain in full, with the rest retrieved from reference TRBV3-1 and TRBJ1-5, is DTAVSQTPKYLVTQMGNDKSIKCEQNLGHDTMYWYKQDSKKFLKIMFSYNNKELIINETVPNRFSPKSPDKAHLNLHINSLELGDSAVYFCASSQGTANQPQHFGDGTRLSIL.

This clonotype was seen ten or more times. CDR3 DNA: TGCAGTGCTAGAGAGGTGGCGGGGAGCACAGATACGCAGTATTTT. Amino acid sequence: CSAREVAGSTDTQYF. The V call is TRBV20-1, the J call TRBJ2-3; maybe TRBD2 (6 bases). This CDR3 contains 15 residues. With 0 bases removed from V and 0 bases from J, the gap between germline ends came to 10 bases. Germline lookup yields CDR1 DFQATT and CDR2 SNEGSKA (reference sequence).

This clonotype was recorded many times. CDR3 amino acids: CASTLGAGARELFF. As DNA, the CDR3 is TGTGCCAGCACCTTGGGGGCTGGTGCTCGGGAGCTGTTTTTT. The chain joins TRBV7-2 to TRBJ2-2; TRBD1 might be the D (6 bases). Germline V lookup: CDR1 SGHTA, CDR2 FQGNSA. The CDR3 is 14 residues long. Deletions cut 7 bases from V and 9 bases from J, with 18 bases between.

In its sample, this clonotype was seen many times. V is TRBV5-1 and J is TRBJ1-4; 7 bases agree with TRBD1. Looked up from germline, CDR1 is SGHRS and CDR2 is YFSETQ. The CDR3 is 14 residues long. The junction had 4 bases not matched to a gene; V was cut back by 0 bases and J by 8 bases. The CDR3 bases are TGCGCCAGCAGCTTGGAGGGGGCGGGAGAAAAACTGTTTTTT. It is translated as CASSLEGAGEKLFF.

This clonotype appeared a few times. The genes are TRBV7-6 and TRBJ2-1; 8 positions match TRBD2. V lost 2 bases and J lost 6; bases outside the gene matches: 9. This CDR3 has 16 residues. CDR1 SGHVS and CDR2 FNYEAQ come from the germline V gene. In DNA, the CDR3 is TGTGCCAGCAGCTTACCCCCGGGAGGGCCAGGCAATGAGCAGTTCTTC. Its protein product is CASSLPPGGPGNEQFF.

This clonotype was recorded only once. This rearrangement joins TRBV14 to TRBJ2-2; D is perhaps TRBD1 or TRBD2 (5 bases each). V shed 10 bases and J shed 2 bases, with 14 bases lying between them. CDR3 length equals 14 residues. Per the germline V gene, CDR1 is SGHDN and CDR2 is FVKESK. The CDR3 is CATSGDQNTGELFF. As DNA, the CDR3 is TGTGCCACTTCCGGGGACCAAAACACCGGGGAGCTGTTTTTT.

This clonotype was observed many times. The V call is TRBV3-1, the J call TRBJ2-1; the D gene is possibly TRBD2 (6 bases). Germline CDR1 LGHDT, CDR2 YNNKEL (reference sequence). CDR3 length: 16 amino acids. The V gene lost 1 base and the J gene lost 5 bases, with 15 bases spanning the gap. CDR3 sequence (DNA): TGTGCCAGCAGCCAAGTAGCGGCCAGGTTCCACAATGAGCAGTTCTTC. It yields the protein CASSQVAARFHNEQFF.

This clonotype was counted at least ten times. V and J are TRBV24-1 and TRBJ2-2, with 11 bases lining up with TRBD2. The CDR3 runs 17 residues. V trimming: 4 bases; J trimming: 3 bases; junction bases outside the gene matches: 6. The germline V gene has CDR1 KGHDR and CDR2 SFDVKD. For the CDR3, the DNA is TGTGCCACCAGTGACTACCTAGCGGGAGGACACACCGGGGAGCTGTTTTTT. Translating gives CATSDYLAGGHTGELFF.

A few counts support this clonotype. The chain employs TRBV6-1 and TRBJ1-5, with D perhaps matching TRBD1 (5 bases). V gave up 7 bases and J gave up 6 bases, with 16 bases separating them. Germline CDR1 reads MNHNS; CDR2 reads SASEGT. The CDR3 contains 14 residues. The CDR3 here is CASKGDAHSQPQHF. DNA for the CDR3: TGTGCCAGCAAAGGGGACGCCCACAGTCAGCCCCAGCATTTT.

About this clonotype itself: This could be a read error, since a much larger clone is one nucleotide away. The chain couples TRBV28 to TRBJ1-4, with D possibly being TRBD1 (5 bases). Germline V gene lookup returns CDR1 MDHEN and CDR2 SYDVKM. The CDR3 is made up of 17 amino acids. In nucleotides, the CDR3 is TGTGCCAGCACCCTGAGGGCTTTAGGGGCAACTAAAGAAAAACTGTTTTTT. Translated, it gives CASTLRALGATKEKLFF. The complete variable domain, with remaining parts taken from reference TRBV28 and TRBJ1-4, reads DVKVTQSSRYLVKRTGEKVFLECVQDMDHENMFWYRQDPGLGLRLIYFSYDVKMKEKGDIPEGYSVSREKKERFSLILESASTNQTSMYLCASTLRALGATKEKLFFGSGTQLSVL.

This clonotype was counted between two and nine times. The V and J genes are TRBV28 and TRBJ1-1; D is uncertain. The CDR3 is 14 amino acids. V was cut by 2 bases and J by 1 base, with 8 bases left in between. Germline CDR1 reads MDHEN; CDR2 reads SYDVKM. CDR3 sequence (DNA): TGTGCCAGCAGTTTACTTTGGCAGAACACTGAAGCTTTCTTT. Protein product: CASSLLWQNTEAFF. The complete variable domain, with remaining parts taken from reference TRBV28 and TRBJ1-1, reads DVKVTQSSRYLVKRTGEKVFLECVQDMDHENMFWYRQDPGLGLRLIYFSYDVKMKEKGDIPEGYSVSREKKERFSLILESASTNQTSMYLCASSLLWQNTEAFFGQGTRLTVV.

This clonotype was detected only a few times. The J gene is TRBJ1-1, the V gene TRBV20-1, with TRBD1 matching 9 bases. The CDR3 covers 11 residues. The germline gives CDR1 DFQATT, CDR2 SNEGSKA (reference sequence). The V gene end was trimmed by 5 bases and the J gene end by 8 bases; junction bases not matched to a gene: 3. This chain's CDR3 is CSAHRGLEAFF. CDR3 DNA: TGCAGTGCTCACAGGGGGCTAGAAGCTTTCTTT.

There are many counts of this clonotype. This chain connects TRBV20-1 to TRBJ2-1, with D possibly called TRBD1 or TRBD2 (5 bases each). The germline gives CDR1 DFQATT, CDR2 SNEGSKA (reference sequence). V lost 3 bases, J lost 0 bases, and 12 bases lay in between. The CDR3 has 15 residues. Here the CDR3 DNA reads TGCAGTGCTAGGGGACCGGGGAGCTCCTACAATGAGCAGTTCTTC. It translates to CSARGPGSSYNEQFF.

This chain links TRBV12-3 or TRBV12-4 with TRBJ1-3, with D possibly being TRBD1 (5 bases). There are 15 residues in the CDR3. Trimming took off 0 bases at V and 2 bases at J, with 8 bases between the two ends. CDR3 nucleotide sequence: TGTGCCAGCAGTTTAGCAACAGGTACTGGAAACACCATATATTTT. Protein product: CASSLATGTGNTIYF.

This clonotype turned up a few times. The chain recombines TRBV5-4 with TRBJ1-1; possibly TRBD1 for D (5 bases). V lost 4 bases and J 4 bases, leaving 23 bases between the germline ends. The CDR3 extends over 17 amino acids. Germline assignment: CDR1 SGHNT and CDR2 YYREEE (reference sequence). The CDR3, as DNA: TGTGCCAGCAGCCCCCAAGCGACAGTGGGGAAGGCCACTGAAGCTTTCTTT. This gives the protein CASSPQATVGKATEAFF.

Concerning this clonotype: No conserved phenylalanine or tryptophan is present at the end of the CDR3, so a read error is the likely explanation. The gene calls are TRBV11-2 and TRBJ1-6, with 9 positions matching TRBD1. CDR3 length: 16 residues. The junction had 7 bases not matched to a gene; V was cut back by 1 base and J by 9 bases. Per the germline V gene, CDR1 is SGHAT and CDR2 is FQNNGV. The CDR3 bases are TGTGCCAGCAGCTTAGCCCGGGACAGGGCGGGTTCACCCCTCCACCTT. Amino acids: CASSLARDRAGSPLHL.

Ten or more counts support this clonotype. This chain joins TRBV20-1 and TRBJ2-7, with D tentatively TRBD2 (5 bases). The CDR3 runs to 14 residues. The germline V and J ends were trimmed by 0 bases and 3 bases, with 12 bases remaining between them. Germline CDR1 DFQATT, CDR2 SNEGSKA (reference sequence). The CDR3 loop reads CSARDASGIYEQYF. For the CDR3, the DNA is TGCAGTGCTAGAGATGCGAGCGGAATCTACGAGCAGTACTTC.

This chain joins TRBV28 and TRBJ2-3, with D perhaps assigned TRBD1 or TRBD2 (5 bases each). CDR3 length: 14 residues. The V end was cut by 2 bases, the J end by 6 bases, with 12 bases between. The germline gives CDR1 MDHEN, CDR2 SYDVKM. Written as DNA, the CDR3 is TGTGCCAGCAGTTTACCCGGGGCCCGCGATACGCAGTATTTT. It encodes CASSLPGARDTQYF. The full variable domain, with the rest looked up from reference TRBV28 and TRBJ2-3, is DVKVTQSSRYLVKRTGEKVFLECVQDMDHENMFWYRQDPGLGLRLIYFSYDVKMKEKGDIPEGYSVSREKKERFSLILESASTNQTSMYLCASSLPGARDTQYFGPGTRLTVL.

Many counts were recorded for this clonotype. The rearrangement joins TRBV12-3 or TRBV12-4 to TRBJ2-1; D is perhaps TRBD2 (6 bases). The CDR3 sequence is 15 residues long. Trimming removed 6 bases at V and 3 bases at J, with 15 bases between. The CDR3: CASSRDFQVYNEQFF. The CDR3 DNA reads TGTGCCAGCAGCCGGGACTTTCAAGTCTACAATGAGCAGTTCTTC.

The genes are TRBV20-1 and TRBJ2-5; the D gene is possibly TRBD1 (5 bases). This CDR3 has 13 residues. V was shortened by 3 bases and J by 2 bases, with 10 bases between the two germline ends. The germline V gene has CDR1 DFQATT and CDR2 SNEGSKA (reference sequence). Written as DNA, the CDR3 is TGCAGTGCTAGTACAGGCCGACAAGAGACCCAGTACTTC. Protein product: CSASTGRQETQYF.

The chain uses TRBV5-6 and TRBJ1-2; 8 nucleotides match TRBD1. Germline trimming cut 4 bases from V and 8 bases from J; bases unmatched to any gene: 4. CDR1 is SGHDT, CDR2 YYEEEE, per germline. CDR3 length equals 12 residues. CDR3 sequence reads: CASSPGQEGYTF. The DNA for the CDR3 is TGTGCCAGCAGCCCGGGACAGGAAGGCTACACCTTC. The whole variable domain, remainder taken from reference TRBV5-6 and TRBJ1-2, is DAGVTQSPTHLIKTRGQQVTLRCSPKSGHDTVSWYQQALGQGPQFIFQYYEEEERQRGNFPDRFSGHQFPNYSSELNVNALLLGDSALYLCASSPGQEGYTFGSGTRLTVV.

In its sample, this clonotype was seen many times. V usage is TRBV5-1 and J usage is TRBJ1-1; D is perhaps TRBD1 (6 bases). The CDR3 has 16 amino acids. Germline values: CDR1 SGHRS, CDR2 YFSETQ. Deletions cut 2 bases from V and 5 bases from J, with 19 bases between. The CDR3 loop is CASSLALGQGGTEAFF. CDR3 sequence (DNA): TGCGCCAGCAGCTTAGCTCTGGGACAAGGAGGGACTGAAGCTTTCTTT.

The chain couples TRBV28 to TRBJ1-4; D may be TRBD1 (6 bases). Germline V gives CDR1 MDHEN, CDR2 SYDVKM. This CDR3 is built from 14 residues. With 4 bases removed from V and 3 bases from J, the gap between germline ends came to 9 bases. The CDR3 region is CASSWSGANEKLFF. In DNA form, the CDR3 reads TGTGCCAGCAGTTGGTCAGGGGCTAATGAAAAACTGTTTTTT.

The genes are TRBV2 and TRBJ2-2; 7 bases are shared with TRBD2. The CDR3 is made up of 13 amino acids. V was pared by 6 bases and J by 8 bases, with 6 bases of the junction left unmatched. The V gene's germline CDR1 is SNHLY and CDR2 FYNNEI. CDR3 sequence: CASRGLLSGELFF. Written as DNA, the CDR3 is TGTGCCAGCAGGGGACTACTTTCTGGGGAGCTGTTTTTT.

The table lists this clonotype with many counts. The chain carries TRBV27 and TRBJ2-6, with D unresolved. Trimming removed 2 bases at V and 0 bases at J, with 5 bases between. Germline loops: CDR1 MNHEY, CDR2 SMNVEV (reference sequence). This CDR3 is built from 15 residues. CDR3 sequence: CASSLGNSGANVLTF. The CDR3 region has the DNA TGTGCCAGCAGTTTAGGGAACTCTGGGGCCAACGTCCTGACTTTC. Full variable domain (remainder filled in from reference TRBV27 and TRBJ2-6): EAQVTQNPRYLITVTGKKLTVTCSQNMNHEYMSWYRQDPGLGLRQIYYSMNVEVTDKGDVPEGYKVSRKEKRNFPLILESPSPNQTSLYFCASSLGNSGANVLTFGAGSRLTVL.

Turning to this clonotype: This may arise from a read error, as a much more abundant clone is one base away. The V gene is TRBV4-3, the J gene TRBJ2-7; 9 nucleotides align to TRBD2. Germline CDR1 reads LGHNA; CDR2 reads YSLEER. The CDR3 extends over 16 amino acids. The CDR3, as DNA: TGCGCCAACAGCCAAGAGGCGGCGGGAGGGGATGACGAGCAGTACTTC. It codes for CANSQEAAGGDDEQYF.

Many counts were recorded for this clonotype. The CDR3 DNA follows: TGTGCCAGCAGCTTGGAGGCAGCACGCAATCAGCCCCAGCATTTT. As protein: CASSLEAARNQPQHF. The V gene is TRBV5-8, the J gene TRBJ1-5; no clear D gene. The CDR3 has 15 amino acids. The germline V gene has CDR1 SGHTS and CDR2 YDEGEE. Trimming left V 0 bases short and J 2 bases short, with 9 bases between. Full variable domain (outside the CDR3, taken from reference TRBV5-8 and TRBJ1-5): EAGVTQSPTHLIKTRGQQATLRCSPISGHTSVYWYQQALGLGLQFLLWYDEGEERNRGNFPPRFSGRQFPNYSSELNVNALELEDSALYLCASSLEAARNQPQHFGDGTRLSIL.

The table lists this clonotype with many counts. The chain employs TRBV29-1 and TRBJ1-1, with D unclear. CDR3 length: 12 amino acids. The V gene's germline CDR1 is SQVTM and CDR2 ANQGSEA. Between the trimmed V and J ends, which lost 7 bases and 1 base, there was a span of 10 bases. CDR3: CSGRLQNTEAFF. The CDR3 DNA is TGCAGCGGAAGACTCCAGAACACTGAAGCTTTCTTT.